A selection of T cell receptor beta chains follows, all from one sample in a study of T cell changes during pregnancy in multiple sclerosis. Measured with immunoSEQ multiplex PCR; TCRdb has only the in-frame clones, and not every one. Found here are over 30,000 clones, approximately 85% of them singletons; the top ten hold 1.2%. The sample consisted of CD4+ T cells from peripheral blood mononuclear cells, taken before pregnancy. The receptors stem from a female donor with multiple sclerosis, enrolled in a pregnancy study. The CDR3 runs from the conserved cysteine through the conserved F or W. The order of the fields is J gene, clone size, D gene, V gene, CDR3 DNA, CDR3 protein. The D gene is left open where the match is weak. The size entry is marked missing in some rows and otherwise reads once, few, many or a size class.

j_gene: TRBJ2-3; abundance: -; d_gene: TRBD2; v_gene: TRBV9; CDR3nt: TGTGCCAGCAGCGCTCTAGCGGGGGTCACAGATACGCAGTATTTT; CDR3aa: CASSALAGVTDTQYF
j_gene: TRBJ1-2; abundance: -; d_gene: -; v_gene: TRBV6-5; CDR3nt: TGTGCCAGCTATGAGAAGAATAACGGCTACACCTTC; CDR3aa: CASYEKNNGYTF
j_gene: TRBJ2-2; abundance: once; d_gene: TRBD1; v_gene: TRBV5-5; CDR3nt: TGTGCCAGCAGTAGACAGGGAGCACTGAACACCGGGGAGCTGTTTTTT; CDR3aa: CASSRQGALNTGELFF
j_gene: TRBJ2-2; abundance: few; d_gene: TRBD1; v_gene: TRBV19; CDR3nt: TGTGCCAGTAGTCTTGACAGGGAGAGGACCGGGGAGCTGTTTTTT; CDR3aa: CASSLDRERTGELFF
j_gene: TRBJ2-2; abundance: -; d_gene: -; v_gene: TRBV4-2; CDR3nt: TGTGCCAGCAGCCAAGATCGGCGGAGCGGTGGCGGGGAGCTGTTTTTT; CDR3aa: CASSQDRRSGGGELFF
j_gene: TRBJ1-1; abundance: -; d_gene: TRBD1; v_gene: TRBV7-3; CDR3nt: TGTGCCAGCAGCTTATCTCCCAGGGGGAGATCCACTGAAGCTTTCTTT; CDR3aa: CASSLSPRGRSTEAFF
j_gene: TRBJ2-3; abundance: -; d_gene: TRBD2; v_gene: TRBV27; CDR3nt: TGTGCCAGCAGCCGGTGGCTAGCGGGGAATCCTAGCACAGATACGCAGTATTTT; CDR3aa: CASSRWLAGNPSTDTQYF
j_gene: TRBJ1-1; abundance: medium-sized; d_gene: -; v_gene: TRBV6-5; CDR3nt: TGTGCCAGCAGTTACTCCCCAGGGCTGAACACTGAAGCTTTCTTT; CDR3aa: CASSYSPGLNTEAFF
j_gene: TRBJ1-2; abundance: -; d_gene: -; v_gene: TRBV5-5; CDR3nt: TGTGCCAGCAGCTCCGGGACAACTAACTATGGCTACACCTTC; CDR3aa: CASSSGTTNYGYTF
j_gene: TRBJ2-1; abundance: -; d_gene: TRBD2; v_gene: TRBV10-2; CDR3nt: TGCGCCAGCAGCAGTACTAGCGGGAGTTACAATGAGCAGTTCTTC; CDR3aa: CASSSTSGSYNEQFF
j_gene: TRBJ2-2; abundance: once; d_gene: -; v_gene: TRBV7-9; CDR3nt: TGTGCCAGCAGCTCGTTTTGGGAGTCGAACACCGGGGAGCTGTTTTTT; CDR3aa: CASSSFWESNTGELFF
j_gene: TRBJ1-5; abundance: -; d_gene: -; v_gene: TRBV19; CDR3nt: TGTGCCAGTAGTATCCCCAGGCCTAATCAGCCCCAGCATTTT; CDR3aa: CASSIPRPNQPQHF
j_gene: TRBJ2-3; abundance: -; d_gene: -; v_gene: TRBV6-4; CDR3nt: TGTGCCAGCAGTAGCGAGACAGGATCCACAGATACGCAGTATTTT; CDR3aa: CASSSETGSTDTQYF
j_gene: TRBJ2-1; abundance: once; d_gene: TRBD1; v_gene: TRBV4-2; CDR3nt: TGTGCCAGCAGTAAGGGGACAGGGAGCCATGAGCAGTTCTTC; CDR3aa: CASSKGTGSHEQFF
j_gene: TRBJ2-7; abundance: -; d_gene: -; v_gene: TRBV7-3; CDR3nt: TGTGCCAGCAGCGCGCCCGGGATGGAGCAGTACTTC; CDR3aa: CASSAPGMEQYF
j_gene: TRBJ1-1; abundance: once; d_gene: TRBD1; v_gene: TRBV19; CDR3nt: TGTGCCAGTAGCCACAGGGGAAACACTGAAGCTTTCTTT; CDR3aa: CASSHRGNTEAFF
j_gene: TRBJ1-5; abundance: -; d_gene: -; v_gene: TRBV7-2; CDR3nt: TGTGCCAGCAGCTTAGGGGGCGGGGGCTGGCCCCAGCATTTT; CDR3aa: CASSLGGGGWPQHF
j_gene: TRBJ2-5; abundance: -; d_gene: TRBD2; v_gene: TRBV2; CDR3nt: TGTGCCAGCAGTGAGCTAGCGGGAGGGATCCGAGAGACCCAGTACTTC; CDR3aa: CASSELAGGIRETQYF
j_gene: TRBJ2-7; abundance: -; d_gene: -; v_gene: TRBV19; CDR3nt: TGTGCCAGTAGTATTCGGAGATCGTCCGACGAGCAGTACTTC; CDR3aa: CASSIRRSSDEQYF
j_gene: TRBJ2-3; abundance: -; d_gene: TRBD2; v_gene: TRBV10-2; CDR3nt: TGCGCCAGTATAAGACTAGCGGGAGAAACAGATACGCAGTATTTT; CDR3aa: CASIRLAGETDTQYF
j_gene: TRBJ1-1; abundance: once; d_gene: TRBD1; v_gene: TRBV2; CDR3nt: TGTGCCAGCAGTATACAGACAGGGGGAAACACTGAAGCTTTCTTT; CDR3aa: CASSIQTGGNTEAFF
j_gene: TRBJ1-6; abundance: -; d_gene: -; v_gene: TRBV10-3; CDR3nt: TGTGCCATCGATTCGCCGCGTAATCCAACCCTCCACTTT; CDR3aa: CAIDSPRNPTLHF
j_gene: TRBJ2-1; abundance: once; d_gene: TRBD2; v_gene: TRBV13; CDR3nt: TGTGCCAGCAGCGTATGGACTAGCGGGGCCTCCTACAATGAGCAGTTCTTC; CDR3aa: CASSVWTSGASYNEQFF
j_gene: TRBJ1-5; abundance: -; d_gene: TRBD1; v_gene: TRBV6-4; CDR3nt: TGTGCCGGAGATCGGGACAGGGGTCAGCCCCAGCATTTT; CDR3aa: CAGDRDRGQPQHF
j_gene: TRBJ2-2; abundance: -; d_gene: -; v_gene: TRBV2; CDR3nt: TGTGCCAGCAGGGGGGACTCCTCAGCCGGGGAGCTGTTTTTT; CDR3aa: CASRGDSSAGELFF
j_gene: TRBJ2-7; abundance: -; d_gene: TRBD2; v_gene: TRBV4-3; CDR3nt: TGCGCCAGCAGCCCTAGCGGGAGCTCCTACGAGCAGTACTTC; CDR3aa: CASSPSGSSYEQYF
j_gene: TRBJ2-7; abundance: -; d_gene: -; v_gene: TRBV6-5; CDR3nt: TGTGCCAGCAGTTACTCGGAGCGGTCCACCTACGAGCAGTACTTC; CDR3aa: CASSYSERSTYEQYF
j_gene: TRBJ2-5; abundance: -; d_gene: TRBD1; v_gene: TRBV9; CDR3nt: TGTGCCAGCAGCGTGGACAGGGAGGAAGAGACCCAGTACTTC; CDR3aa: CASSVDREEETQYF
j_gene: TRBJ1-1; abundance: -; d_gene: TRBD1; v_gene: TRBV29-1; CDR3nt: TGCAGCGTTCGGACAGGGAGCAACACTGAAGCTTTCTTT; CDR3aa: CSVRTGSNTEAFF
j_gene: TRBJ1-2; abundance: -; d_gene: TRBD1; v_gene: TRBV5-1; CDR3nt: TGCGCCAGCAGCCCCGTGGTACAGGGGGCGCAGGGCTACACCTTC; CDR3aa: CASSPVVQGAQGYTF
j_gene: TRBJ2-1; abundance: -; d_gene: TRBD2; v_gene: TRBV10-3; CDR3nt: TGTGCCATCAGTACCGGGACTAGCGGGAGCCCCTACAATGAGCAGTTCTTC; CDR3aa: CAISTGTSGSPYNEQFF
j_gene: TRBJ1-1; abundance: -; d_gene: -; v_gene: TRBV5-1; CDR3nt: TGCGCCAGCAGCTTGCTGCAGGGGTTGAACACTGAAGCTTTCTTT; CDR3aa: CASSLLQGLNTEAFF
j_gene: TRBJ2-1; abundance: -; d_gene: TRBD1; v_gene: TRBV2; CDR3nt: TGTGCCAGCAGTGCCGACAGGGGACCCTACAATGAGCAGTTCTTC; CDR3aa: CASSADRGPYNEQFF
j_gene: TRBJ2-3; abundance: -; d_gene: TRBD2; v_gene: TRBV19; CDR3nt: TGTGCCACCTATAGCGGGAGGTTCACAGATACGCAGTATTTT; CDR3aa: CATYSGRFTDTQYF
j_gene: TRBJ1-2; abundance: once; d_gene: TRBD1; v_gene: TRBV27; CDR3nt: TGTGCCAGCAGTTCCCAGGGACAGGGCTTGTATGGCTACACCTTC; CDR3aa: CASSSQGQGLYGYTF